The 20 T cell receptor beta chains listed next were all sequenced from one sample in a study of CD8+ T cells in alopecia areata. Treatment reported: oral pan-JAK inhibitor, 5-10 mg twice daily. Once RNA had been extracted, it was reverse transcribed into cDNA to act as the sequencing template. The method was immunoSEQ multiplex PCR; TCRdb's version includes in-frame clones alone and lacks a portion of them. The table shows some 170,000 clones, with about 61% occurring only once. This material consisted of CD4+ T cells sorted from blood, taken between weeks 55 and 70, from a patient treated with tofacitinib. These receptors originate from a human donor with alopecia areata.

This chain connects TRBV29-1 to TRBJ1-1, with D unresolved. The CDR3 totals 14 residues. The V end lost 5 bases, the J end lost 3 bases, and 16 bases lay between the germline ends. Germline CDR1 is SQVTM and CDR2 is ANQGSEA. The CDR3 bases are TGCAGCGTTTCCCGAAGGTTGCAGGACACTGAAGCTTTCTTT. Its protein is CSVSRRLQDTEAFF.

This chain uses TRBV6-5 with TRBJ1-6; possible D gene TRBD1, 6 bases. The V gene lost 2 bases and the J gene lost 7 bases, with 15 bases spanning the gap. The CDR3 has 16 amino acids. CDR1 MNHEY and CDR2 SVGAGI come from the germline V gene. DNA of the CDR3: TGTGCCAGCAGTTACCTCGGGAGGACAGACAATTCACCCCTCCACTTT. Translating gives CASSYLGRTDNSPLHF.

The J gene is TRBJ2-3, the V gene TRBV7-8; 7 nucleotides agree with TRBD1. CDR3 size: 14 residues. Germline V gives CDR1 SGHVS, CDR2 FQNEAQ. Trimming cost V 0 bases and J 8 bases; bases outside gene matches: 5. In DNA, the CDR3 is TGTGCCAGCAGCTTAGCCGGACAGGAGCTTACGCAGTATTTT. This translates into CASSLAGQELTQYF.

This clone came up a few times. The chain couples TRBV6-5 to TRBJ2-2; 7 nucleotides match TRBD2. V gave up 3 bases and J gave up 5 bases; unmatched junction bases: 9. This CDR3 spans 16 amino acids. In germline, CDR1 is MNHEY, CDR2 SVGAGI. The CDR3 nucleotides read TGTGCCAGCAGTTATAGACCTAGACTAGCAACCGGGGAGCTGTTTTTT. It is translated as CASSYRPRLATGELFF.

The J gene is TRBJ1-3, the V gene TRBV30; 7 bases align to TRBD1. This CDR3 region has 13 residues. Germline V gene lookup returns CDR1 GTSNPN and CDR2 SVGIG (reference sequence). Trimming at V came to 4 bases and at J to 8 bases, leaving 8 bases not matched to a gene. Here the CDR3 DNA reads TGTGCCTGGACGCAGGGGGTTTGGGACACCATATATTTT. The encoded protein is CAWTQGVWDTIYF.

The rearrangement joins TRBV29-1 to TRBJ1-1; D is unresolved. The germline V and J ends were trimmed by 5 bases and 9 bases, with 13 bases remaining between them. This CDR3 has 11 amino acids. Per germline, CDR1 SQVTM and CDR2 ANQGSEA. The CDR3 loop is CSVLPPGQAFF. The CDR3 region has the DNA TGCAGCGTTTTGCCCCCCGGGCAAGCTTTCTTT.

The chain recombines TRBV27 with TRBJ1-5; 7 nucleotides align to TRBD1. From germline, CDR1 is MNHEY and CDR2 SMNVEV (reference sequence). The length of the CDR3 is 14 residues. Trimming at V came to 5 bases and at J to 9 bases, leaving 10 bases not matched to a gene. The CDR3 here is CASSRQGADRPQHF. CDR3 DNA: TGTGCCAGCAGTCGACAGGGAGCCGATCGGCCCCAGCATTTT.

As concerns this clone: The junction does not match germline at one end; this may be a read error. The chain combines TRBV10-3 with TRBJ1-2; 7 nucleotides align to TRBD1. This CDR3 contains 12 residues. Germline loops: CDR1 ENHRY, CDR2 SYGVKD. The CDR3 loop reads CAIRPGTALLQF. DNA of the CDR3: TGTGCCATCAGACCTGGGACAGCCCTTCTTCAATTC.

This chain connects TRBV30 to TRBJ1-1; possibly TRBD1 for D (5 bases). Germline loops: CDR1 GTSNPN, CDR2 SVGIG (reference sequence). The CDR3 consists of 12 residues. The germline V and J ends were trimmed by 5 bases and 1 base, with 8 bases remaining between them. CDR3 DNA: TGTGCCTGGGACAGAAAGAACACTGAAGCTTTCTTT. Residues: CAWDRKNTEAFF.

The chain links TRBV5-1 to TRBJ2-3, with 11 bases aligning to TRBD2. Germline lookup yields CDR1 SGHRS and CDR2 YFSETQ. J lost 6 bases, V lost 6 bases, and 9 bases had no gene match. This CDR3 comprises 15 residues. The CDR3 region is CASTTQTSGVDTQYF. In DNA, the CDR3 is TGCGCCAGCACCACTCAGACTAGCGGGGTTGATACGCAGTATTTT.

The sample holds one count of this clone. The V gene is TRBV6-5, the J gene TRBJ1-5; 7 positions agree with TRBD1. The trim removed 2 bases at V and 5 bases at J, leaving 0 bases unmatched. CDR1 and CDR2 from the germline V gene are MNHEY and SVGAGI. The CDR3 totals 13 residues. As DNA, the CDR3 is TGTGCCAGCAGTTACACAGGGGATCAGCCCCAGCATTTT. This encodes CASSYTGDQPQHF.

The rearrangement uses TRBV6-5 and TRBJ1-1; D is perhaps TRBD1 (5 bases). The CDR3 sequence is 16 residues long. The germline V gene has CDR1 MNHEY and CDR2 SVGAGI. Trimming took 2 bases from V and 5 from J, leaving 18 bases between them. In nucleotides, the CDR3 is TGTGCCAGCAGTTACGGACCCGGGACGACGGCGACTGAAGCTTTCTTT. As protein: CASSYGPGTTATEAFF.

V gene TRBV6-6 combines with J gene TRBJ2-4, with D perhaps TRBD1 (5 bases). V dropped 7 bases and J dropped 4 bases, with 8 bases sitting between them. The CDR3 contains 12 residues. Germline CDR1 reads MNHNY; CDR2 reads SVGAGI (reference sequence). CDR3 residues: CASKDSKNIQYF. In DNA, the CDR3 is TGTGCCAGCAAAGACAGTAAAAACATTCAGTACTTC.

This CDR3 is CSVRTGALAKNIQYF. CDR3 sequence (DNA): TGCAGCGTCAGGACAGGGGCTCTAGCCAAAAACATTCAGTACTTC. The chain combines TRBV29-1 with TRBJ2-4; TRBD1 matches at 9 bases. Germline CDR1 SQVTM, CDR2 ANQGSEA. The CDR3 extends over 15 amino acids. V gave up 6 bases and J gave up 0 bases; unmatched junction bases: 6.

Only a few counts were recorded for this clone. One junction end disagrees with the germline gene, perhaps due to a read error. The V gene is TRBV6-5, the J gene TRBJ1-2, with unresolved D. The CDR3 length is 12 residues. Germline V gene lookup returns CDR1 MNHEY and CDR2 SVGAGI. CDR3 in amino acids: CAISDEGYGYTF. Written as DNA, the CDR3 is TGTGCCATCAGTGACGAGGGATATGGCTACACCTTC.

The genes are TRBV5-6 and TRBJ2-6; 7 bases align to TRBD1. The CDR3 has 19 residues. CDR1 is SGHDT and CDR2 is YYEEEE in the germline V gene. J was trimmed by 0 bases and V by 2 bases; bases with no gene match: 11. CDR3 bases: TGTGCCAGCAGCTTAACAGGGGTTAGAACTCCCTCTGGGGCCAACGTCCTGACTTTC. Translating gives CASSLTGVRTPSGANVLTF. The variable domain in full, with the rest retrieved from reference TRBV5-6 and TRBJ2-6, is DAGVTQSPTHLIKTRGQQVTLRCSPKSGHDTVSWYQQALGQGPQFIFQYYEEEERQRGNFPDRFSGHQFPNYSSELNVNALLLGDSALYLCASSLTGVRTPSGANVLTFGAGSRLTVL.

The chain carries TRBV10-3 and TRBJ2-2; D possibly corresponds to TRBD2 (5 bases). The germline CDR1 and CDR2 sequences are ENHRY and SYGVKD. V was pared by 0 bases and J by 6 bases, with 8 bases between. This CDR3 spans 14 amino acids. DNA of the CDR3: TGTGCCATCAGTGAGTCAAGAGGGTCCGGGGAGCTGTTTTTT. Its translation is CAISESRGSGELFF.

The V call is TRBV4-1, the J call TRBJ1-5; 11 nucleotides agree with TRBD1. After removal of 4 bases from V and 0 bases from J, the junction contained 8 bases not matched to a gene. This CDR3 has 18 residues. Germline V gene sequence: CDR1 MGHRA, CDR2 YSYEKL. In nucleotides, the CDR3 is TGCGCCAGCAGCCTAGGGACAGGGGGGGACCTTAGCAATCAGCCCCAGCATTTT. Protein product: CASSLGTGGDLSNQPQHF.

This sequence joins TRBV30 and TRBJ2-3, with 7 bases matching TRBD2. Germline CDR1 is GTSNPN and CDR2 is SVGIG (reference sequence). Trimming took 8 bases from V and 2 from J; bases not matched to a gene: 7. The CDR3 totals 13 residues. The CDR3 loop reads CASSGGNTDTQYF. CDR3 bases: TGTGCCAGTTCGGGGGGAAACACAGATACGCAGTATTTT.

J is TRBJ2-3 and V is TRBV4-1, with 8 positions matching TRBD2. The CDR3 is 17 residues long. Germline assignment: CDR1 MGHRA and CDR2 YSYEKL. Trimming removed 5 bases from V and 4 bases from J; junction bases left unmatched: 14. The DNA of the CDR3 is TGCGCCAGCAGCAGCATCACCGGGGGGGCCAGTCCAGATACGCAGTATTTT. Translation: CASSSITGGASPDTQYF.